These T cell receptor beta chains were read from a single sample in a study of blood T cell repertoires in COVID-19. Profiled with immunoSEQ multiplex PCR; TCRdb holds only in-frame clones, not every one. Here the sample spans approximately 220,000 clones, 81% being singletons. The sample taken for sequencing was peripheral blood. The receptors shown here come from a woman aged 80 or older with acute or convalescent COVID-19. Each CDR3 is given with its conserved first and last residue. D genes are given only for firm matches. Clone size is given for some rows only: seen once, a few or many times, or a class if the clone is expanded.

d_gene	v_gene	j_gene	abundance	len	CDR3aa	CDR3nt
TRBD1	TRBV18	TRBJ1-1	.	13	CASSLDRGGEAFF	TGTGCCAGCTCTCTTGACAGGGGTGGGGAAGCTTTCTTT
.	TRBV5-1	TRBJ1-2	.	15	CASSLSGTSGYGYTF	TGCGCCAGCAGCCTAAGTGGGACATCGGGATATGGCTACACCTTC
TRBD2	TRBV6-5	TRBJ2-5	.	15	CASRLTSGGPETQYF	TGTGCCAGCAGGTTGACTAGCGGGGGGCCAGAGACCCAGTACTTC
TRBD1	TRBV5-1	TRBJ1-1	.	16	CASSLGTGGLYTEAFF	TGCGCCAGCAGCTTGGGTACAGGGGGTTTGTACACTGAAGCTTTCTTT
.	TRBV5-1	TRBJ2-6	many	15	CASSDASSGANVLTF	TGCGCCAGTTCAGACGCTAGCTCTGGGGCCAACGTCCTGACTTTC
TRBD1	TRBV7-2	TRBJ2-3	.	15	CASSSTGVSTDTQYF	TGTGCCAGCAGCTCGACAGGGGTTTCGACAGATACGCAGTATTTT
TRBD2	TRBV19	TRBJ2-7	once	15	CASSIQAGLSYEQYF	TGTGCCAGTAGTATCCAAGCGGGGCTTTCCTACGAGCAGTACTTC
TRBD2	TRBV2	TRBJ2-7	.	12	CASSAGGGEQYF	TGTGCCAGCAGCGCGGGGGGAGGCGAGCAGTACTTC
TRBD1	TRBV7-9	TRBJ2-1	.	14	CASSDRGPGNEQFF	TGTGCCAGCAGCGACAGGGGGCCGGGAAATGAGCAGTTCTTC
TRBD1	TRBV24-1	TRBJ1-5	.	15	CATSDPDRVDQPQHF	TGTGCCACCAGTGACCCCGACAGGGTTGATCAGCCCCAGCATTTT